A single TCR beta chain is shown here with its context. What it binds is unknown. The PCR was carried out with 60 Vbeta primers and 13 Jbeta primers. Assay: immunoSEQ multiplex PCR; the TCRdb copy retains only in-frame clones and omits some. The repertoire holds 150,000 or so clones, with 75% to 90% as singletons. This sample stems from a study of cytomegalovirus exposure and HLA in healthy donors. With 2 bases clipped from V and 4 bases from J, the junction kept 4 bases outside the gene matches. The germline V gene has CDR1 KGHSH and CDR2 LQKENI. The CDR3 is 15 amino acids. Broader study findings: In a later analysis, HLA-associated TCR beta chains were more clonally expanded than equally common others.

The sequencing sample was made of PBMCs. The chain uses TRBV18 and TRBJ1-2; 10 bases align to TRBD1. The TCR originated in a man aged 18 to 29 in good health and CMV-seropositive. The CDR3, as DNA: TGTGCCAGCTCACCAGGGACAGGGGATATCTATGGCTACACCTTC. Amino acids: CASSPGTGDIYGYTF.